Presented here are 7 T cell receptor beta chains from one specimen sequenced in a study of CD8 T cells in Susac syndrome. The authors reverse transcribed roughly 0.5 to 1 ug RNA with random hexamers. MiXCR, applied by TCRdb to the immunoSEQ multiplex PCR reads, yields one record per CDR3 protein. Here the sample spans some 47,000 distinct CDR3 sequences, 80% to 95% being singletons. Sequencing was done on a sample of CD8+ T cells from PBMCs. These receptor sequences come from a human donor in good health.

The rearrangement uses TRBV12-3 or TRBV12-4 and TRBJ1-1; the D gene is possibly TRBD1 (5 bases). The V end was cut by 6 bases, the J end by 5 bases, with 19 bases between. The CDR3 spans 15 residues. The CDR3 sequence is CASRHLLTGGTEAFF. CDR3 nucleotide sequence: TGTGCCAGCAGACACCTTTTGACCGGGGGAACTGAAGCTTTCTTT.

The V and J genes are TRBV28 and TRBJ1-2; tentatively, D is TRBD1 (6 bases). Trimming removed 5 bases at V and 0 bases at J, with 13 bases between. There are 15 residues in the CDR3. CDR1 and CDR2 from the germline V gene are MDHEN and SYDVKM. The CDR3 reads CASSPRWGPNYGYTF. Here the CDR3 DNA reads TGTGCCAGCAGTCCCAGATGGGGGCCTAACTATGGCTACACCTTC.

The rearrangement joins TRBV27 to TRBJ1-1; no reliable D call. Germline V gene data show CDR1 as MNHEY and CDR2 as SMNVEV (reference sequence). The germline V and J ends were trimmed by 0 bases and 1 base, with 12 bases remaining between them. The CDR3 has 16 residues. This chain's CDR3 is CASSLSGYTKNTEAFF. For the CDR3, the DNA is TGTGCCAGCAGTTTATCGGGCTATACAAAGAACACTGAAGCTTTCTTT.

This rearrangement joins TRBV19 to TRBJ1-1; weak D call: TRBD1 (5 bases). Germline-derived CDR1 and CDR2 are LNHDA and SQIVND (reference sequence). Trimming took off 5 bases at V and 4 bases at J, with 20 bases between the two ends. The CDR3 sequence is 16 residues long. CDR3 residues: CASSSIRGQGSTEAFF. The CDR3 DNA is TGTGCCAGTAGTTCTATCCGGGGCCAAGGGAGCACTGAAGCTTTCTTT.

The chain recombines TRBV27 with TRBJ1-1; maybe TRBD1 (6 bases). V gave up 5 bases and J gave up 2 bases, with 12 bases separating them. Per germline, CDR1 MNHEY and CDR2 SMNVEV (reference sequence). This CDR3 spans 14 amino acids. The CDR3 is CASSGEGGNTEAFF. In nucleotides, the CDR3 is TGTGCCAGCAGTGGAGAAGGGGGAAACACTGAAGCTTTCTTT.

CDR3 residues: CAITGISGANVLTF. DNA of the CDR3: TGCGCCATCACAGGGATCTCTGGGGCCAACGTCCTGACTTTC. The chain has TRBV5-1 and TRBJ2-6; D may be TRBD1 (6 bases). The CDR3 sequence is 14 residues long. Trimming left V 9 bases short and J 0 bases short, with 10 bases between. The V gene's germline CDR1 is SGHRS and CDR2 YFSETQ.

The gene calls are TRBV29-1 and TRBJ2-7; 9 bases match TRBD2. The trim removed 3 bases at V and 4 bases at J, leaving 7 bases unmatched. Germline CDR1 SQVTM, CDR2 ANQGSEA. The CDR3 totals 14 residues. In DNA form, the CDR3 reads TGCAGCGTTGAGGCGGGAGGGCCCGTATACGAGCAGTACTTC. Protein sequence: CSVEAGGPVYEQYF.